These T cell receptor beta chains were read from a single sample in a study of T cells in Graves' hyperthyroidism and ophthalmopathy. TCRdb redid the calling of the multiplex PCR reads with MiXCR, one entry per CDR3 protein. The profile shows approximately 300,000 distinct CDR3 sequences, around a sixth of them singletons. The source material was blood. The receptors derive from a man aged 25-40 years with Graves' hyperthyroidism. The CDR3 runs from the conserved cysteine through the conserved F or W. D genes are given only for firm matches. Size tells how often a clone was seen (once, few, many) or the class of an expanded clone, and some rows leave it out.

TRBV20-1	TRBD1	14	many	TRBJ2-7	CSARDPRGRDEQYF	TGCAGTGCTAGAGACCCCAGGGGGCGCGACGAGCAGTACTTC
TRBV29-1	.	13	.	TRBJ1-4	CSAETGVNEKLFF	TGCAGCGCCGAGACAGGAGTAAATGAAAAACTGTTTTTT
TRBV20-1	TRBD1	14	many	TRBJ1-5	CSAILDRGNQPQHF	TGCAGTGCTATCCTAGACAGGGGCAATCAGCCCCAGCATTTT
TRBV20-1	.	14	many	TRBJ2-5	CRDDRGEELETQYF	TGCAGAGACGATAGGGGGGAGGAATTAGAGACCCAGTACTTC
TRBV6-5	.	17	many	TRBJ1-2	CASSYLVLHGSTYGYTF	TGTGCCAGCAGTTATCTCGTTTTGCATGGGTCTACCTATGGCTACACCTTC
TRBV20-1	.	18	many	TRBJ1-5	CSARETPGGQELDQPQHF	TGCAGTGCTAGAGAGACCCCGGGAGGCCAGGAATTGGATCAGCCCCAGCATTTT
TRBV5-6	.	13	many	TRBJ2-2	CASLELNTGELFF	TGTGCCAGCCTGGAGCTTAACACCGGGGAGCTGTTTTTT
TRBV6-6	TRBD2	17	many	TRBJ2-3	CASSYGVGGPPTDTQYF	TGTGCCAGCAGTTACGGGGTGGGAGGGCCCCCCACAGATACGCAGTATTTT
TRBV2	.	12	many	TRBJ2-4	CASSRRGGIQYF	TGTGCCAGCAGCCGGAGAGGGGGCATTCAGTACTTC
TRBV6-1	.	14	.	TRBJ2-6	CASSEGYGANVLTF	TGTGCCAGCAGTGAGGGTTATGGGGCCAACGTCCTGACTTTC
TRBV7-9	.	14	.	TRBJ2-6	CASSFGPGANVLTF	TGTGCCAGCAGCTTCGGGCCCGGGGCCAACGTCCTGACTTTC
TRBV7-9	.	20	many	TRBJ2-6	CASSSRAPGHGGSGANVLTF	TGTGCCAGCAGCTCCCGGGCCCCCGGCCATGGGGGTTCTGGGGCCAACGTCCTGACTTTC
TRBV28	.	12	many	TRBJ1-2	CASSLRGYGYTF	TGTGCCAGCAGTTTAAGGGGGTATGGCTACACCTTC
TRBV6-1	TRBD2	15	few	TRBJ2-5	CASSVVAGEAETQYF	TGTGCCAGCAGTGTGGTAGCGGGAGAAGCAGAGACCCAGTACTTC
TRBV27	.	9	many	TRBJ2-7	CASSYEQYF	TGTGCCAGCAGCTACGAGCAGTACTTC
TRBV12-3/TRBV12-4	.	14	many	TRBJ2-1	CASSPTRPVNEQFF	TGTGCCAGCAGTCCCACCCGTCCCGTTAATGAGCAGTTCTTC
TRBV19	TRBD2	14	few	TRBJ2-3	CASNLASGSNTQYF	TGTGCCAGTAATTTGGCTAGCGGGAGTAATACGCAGTATTTT
TRBV15	.	12	few	TRBJ2-3	CATSPPTDTQYF	TGTGCCACCTCACCACCCACAGATACGCAGTATTTT
TRBV18	TRBD1	15	many	TRBJ1-2	CASSPLGTGNYGYTF	TGTGCCAGCTCACCTCTCGGGACAGGGAACTATGGCTACACCTTC
TRBV5-5	TRBD1	15	many	TRBJ2-7	CASSRSGTASYEQYF	TGTGCCAGCAGCCGATCCGGGACAGCCTCCTACGAGCAGTACTTC
TRBV19	.	14	.	TRBJ2-5	CASSIAGEGETQYF	TGTGCCAGTAGTATAGCGGGAGAGGGAGAGACCCAGTACTTC
TRBV27	TRBD1	15	.	TRBJ2-7	CASSYHRGNPYEQYF	TGTGCCAGCAGCTACCACAGGGGTAACCCCTACGAGCAGTACTTC
TRBV6-1	TRBD1	14	.	TRBJ1-2	CASSPGTGVYGYTF	TGTGCCAGCAGTCCCGGGACAGGCGTTTATGGCTACACCTTC
TRBV27	.	13	many	TRBJ1-6	CASGGLFNSPLHF	TGTGCCAGCGGGGGACTTTTTAATTCACCCCTCCACTTT
TRBV20-1	.	11	.	TRBJ1-2	CSARARAGYTF	TGCAGTGCTAGAGCAAGGGCTGGCTACACCTTC
TRBV12-3/TRBV12-4	.	13	.	TRBJ2-2	CASSGTYTGKLFF	TGTGCCAGCAGCGGGACCTACACCGGGAAGCTGTTTTTT
TRBV27	.	13	.	TRBJ1-2	CASSSSSVYGYTF	TGTGCCAGCAGTTCCTCGTCAGTCTATGGCTACACCTTC
TRBV20-1	.	16	few	TRBJ1-5	CSARAQGLYSNQPQHF	TGCAGTGCTAGGGCCCAGGGGCTTTATAGCAATCAGCCCCAGCATTTT
TRBV12-3/TRBV12-4	TRBD1	15	many	TRBJ2-3	CASSHTGGEADTQYF	TGTGCCAGCAGCCATACAGGGGGCGAGGCAGATACGCAGTATTTT
TRBV12-3/TRBV12-4	TRBD1	13	many	TRBJ1-1	CATRDRENTEAFF	TGTGCCACCCGGGACAGGGAGAACACTGAAGCTTTCTTT
TRBV12-3/TRBV12-4	TRBD1	18	many	TRBJ2-3	CASSSPRGQANVRDTQYF	TGTGCCAGCAGTTCTCCCAGGGGACAGGCCAATGTGAGAGATACGCAGTATTTT
TRBV10-3	TRBD1	15	many	TRBJ1-1	CAIRSPGTANTEAFF	TGTGCCATCAGGAGCCCCGGGACAGCGAACACTGAAGCTTTCTTT
TRBV25-1	TRBD1	13	.	TRBJ1-4	CASRDRGREKLFF	TGTGCCAGCAGGGACAGGGGGCGTGAAAAACTGTTTTTT
TRBV14	.	18	few	TRBJ1-4	CASSQVAGQGCANEKLFF	TGTGCCAGCAGCCAAGTGGCGGGGCAGGGTTGTGCTAATGAAAAACTGTTTTTT
TRBV28	.	16	many	TRBJ2-3	CASRPPVGAGSDTQYF	TGTGCCAGCAGACCACCCGTGGGGGCGGGTTCAGATACGCAGTATTTT
TRBV20-1	.	14	many	TRBJ2-3	CSAPDLGGADTQYF	TGCAGTGCGCCGGACTTGGGGGGCGCAGATACGCAGTATTTT
TRBV20-1	.	14	many	TRBJ1-5	CSAGGGHSNQPQHF	TGCAGTGCCGGCGGAGGGCATAGCAATCAGCCCCAGCATTTT
TRBV5-1	.	13	many	TRBJ1-2	CASSSQVSYGYTF	TGCGCCAGCAGCTCGCAGGTTTCCTATGGCTACACCTTC
TRBV20-1	.	11	few	TRBJ1-1	CSALLLTEAFF	TGCAGTGCTCTTCTTCTCACTGAAGCTTTCTTT
TRBV7-9	.	15	few	TRBJ2-1	CASSLGQGSLSEQFF	TGTGCCAGCAGCTTAGGTCAGGGAAGTTTGAGTGAGCAGTTCTTC
TRBV10-3	.	13	many	TRBJ1-1	CAISDGRNTEAFF	TGTGCCATCAGTGACGGGAGGAACACTGAAGCTTTCTTT
TRBV11-3	.	13	many	TRBJ2-3	CASSLRQSDTQYF	TGTGCCAGCAGCCTACGACAGTCAGATACGCAGTATTTT
TRBV20-1	TRBD1	16	many	TRBJ2-1	CSALPGTGSSYNEQFF	TGCAGTGCTTTACCCGGGACAGGAAGCTCCTACAATGAGCAGTTCTTC
TRBV7-9	TRBD1	16	.	TRBJ1-2	CASSETHGGTAYGYTF	TGTGCCAGCAGCGAAACCCACGGCGGGACAGCCTATGGCTACACCTTC
TRBV11-1	.	12	many	TRBJ2-1	CASSFEINEQFF	TGTGCCAGCAGCTTCGAGATAAATGAGCAGTTCTTC
TRBV10-3	TRBD1	14	many	TRBJ1-1	CAISDRGGDTEAFF	TGTGCCATCAGCGACAGGGGAGGGGACACTGAAGCTTTCTTT
TRBV27	TRBD2	18	.	TRBJ2-1	CASSSRLAGGSSYNEQFF	TGTGCCAGCAGTTCCAGACTAGCGGGAGGGAGCTCCTACAATGAGCAGTTCTTC
TRBV6-1	.	14	.	TRBJ2-7	CASKRRWDGYEQYF	TGTGCCAGCAAACGGCGCTGGGACGGCTACGAGCAGTACTTC
TRBV7-9	.	18	few	TRBJ1-2	CASSRWAQGRPDWDGYTF	TGTGCCAGCAGCAGATGGGCACAAGGCCGTCCAGATTGGGATGGCTACACCTTC